The 22 T cell receptor beta chains given below trace back to one sample, sequenced in a study of glioma-infiltrating T cells. The iRepertoire nested amplicon-rescue multiplex PCR amplified TCR alpha and beta CDR3s from RNA. A single record per CDR3 protein comes from TCRdb applying MiXCR to the multiplex PCR reads. The repertoire consists of under 200,000 distinct CDR3 sequences, with roughly 32% occurring once and the leading ten covering over 20%. The source material was glioma tissue, nonneoplastic brain tissue, or PBMCs (not recorded which). The receptors were sampled from a human donor with low-grade glioma or glioblastoma, undergoing nonglioma brain surgery, or in good health (not recorded which).

Turning to this clonotype: At one of its ends the junction is not consistent with the germline gene, which may arise from a read error. The genes are TRBV29-1 and TRBJ1-1, with D possibly being TRBD1 (5 bases). The CDR3 covers 14 residues. CDR1 is SQVTM, CDR2 ANQGSEA, per germline. CDR3 DNA: TGCAGCGTATGGGACCTGTCTAGGATGGCTGAAGCTTCCTTT. Translation gives CSVWDLSRMAEASF.

The V gene is TRBV11-2, the J gene TRBJ2-3; D gene unclear. CDR1 is SGHAT and CDR2 is FQNNGV in the germline V gene. V was pared by 6 bases and J by 1 base, with 11 bases between. The CDR3 totals 14 residues. In DNA form, the CDR3 reads TGTGCCAGCAGTATTGTCCGGGGCACAGATACGCAGTATTTT. It yields the protein CASSIVRGTDTQYF.

This clonotype appeared many times. The rearrangement links TRBV27 to TRBJ2-7; perhaps D is TRBD1 or TRBD2 (5 bases each). Germline loops: CDR1 MNHEY, CDR2 SMNVEV (reference sequence). V was trimmed by 5 bases and J by 6 bases, leaving 26 bases between them. The CDR3 has 17 residues. CDR3 nucleotides: TGTGCCAGCAGTGGGGGATGGGACCGACCAAGTTTCTCCGAGCAGTACTTC. This codes for CASSGGWDRPSFSEQYF.

This clonotype has a count of ten or more. J is TRBJ2-5 and V is TRBV24-1, with a tentative D call TRBD1 (6 bases). This CDR3 comprises 16 residues. The germline gives CDR1 KGHDR, CDR2 SFDVKD. Trimming left V 7 bases short and J 1 base short, with 18 bases between. The DNA of the CDR3 is TGTGCCACCAGCTCACCCCAGGGCAGGGGCCAAGAGACCCAGTACTTC. Its protein is CATSSPQGRGQETQYF.

In the case of this clonotype: Given a much more abundant clone one base away, this may be a read error. The chain links TRBV7-9 to TRBJ2-1, with 8 bases identical to TRBD2. CDR3 size: 14 residues. Germline V CDR1 and CDR2: SEHNR, FQNEAQ (reference sequence). CDR3 sequence reads: CASSLQAGANEKFF. The CDR3 DNA follows: TGTGCCAGCAGCTTACAAGCGGGAGCTAATGAGAAGTTCTTC.

There are a few counts of this clonotype. The chain combines TRBV2 with TRBJ2-5; D is possibly TRBD1 (6 bases). With 2 bases removed from V and 4 bases from J, the gap between germline ends came to 17 bases. The CDR3 contains 16 residues. Per the germline V gene, CDR1 is SNHLY and CDR2 is FYNNEI. DNA of the CDR3: TGTGCCAGCAGTGAAAGAACGGTCGGCAGGGGAGAGACCCAGTACTTC. Translation gives CASSERTVGRGETQYF.

As regards this clonotype: Just one base apart from a much larger clone, this may be a read error. The rearrangement links TRBV12-3 or TRBV12-4 to TRBJ1-1; tentatively, D is TRBD1 (5 bases). The CDR3 extends over 14 amino acids. Trimming shortened V by 3 bases and J by 3 bases, and 11 bases separated the two germline ends. The CDR3 reads CASSFSPGDTEAFF. For the CDR3, the DNA is TGTGCCAGCAGTTTCTCGCCGGGGGACACTGAAGCTTTCTTT.

This clonotype came up many times. The genes are TRBV28 and TRBJ2-1; a weak D match, TRBD2 (5 bases). Germline V gene lookup returns CDR1 MDHEN and CDR2 SYDVKM. The CDR3 totals 14 residues. V shed 7 bases and J shed 2 bases, with 12 bases lying between them. The CDR3 here is CASKLAETYNEQFF. The CDR3 coding sequence is TGTGCCAGCAAGCTAGCTGAAACCTACAATGAGCAGTTCTTC.

This clonotype was counted ten times or more. The rearrangement joins TRBV29-1 to TRBJ2-1; 9 nucleotides align to TRBD2. The V gene's germline CDR1 is SQVTM and CDR2 ANQGSEA. V lost 7 bases to trimming and J lost 8 bases; unmatched junction nucleotides: 6. The CDR3 is made up of 12 amino acids. In nucleotides, the CDR3 is TGCAGCGATAGCGGGAGTAGCTATGAGCAGTTCTTC. This translates into CSDSGSSYEQFF.

In its sample, this clonotype was seen a few times. The chain recombines TRBV19 with TRBJ1-6, with a tentative D call TRBD1 (6 bases). CDR1 LNHDA and CDR2 SQIVND come from the germline V gene (reference sequence). CDR3 size: 14 residues. The V gene lost 4 bases and the J gene lost 5 bases, with 9 bases spanning the gap. The CDR3 protein is CASSNRENNSPLHF. The CDR3 coding sequence is TGTGCCAGTAGTAACAGGGAGAATAATTCACCCCTCCACTTT.

This clonotype was seen many times. This rearrangement joins TRBV7-2 to TRBJ1-3, with D uncertain. This CDR3 has 13 residues. Germline CDR1 and CDR2: SGHTA and FQGNSA. Deletions cut 4 bases from V and 2 bases from J, with 6 bases between. The CDR3 region is CASSYEAGNTIYF. The CDR3 DNA reads TGTGCCAGCAGCTACGAAGCTGGAAACACCATATATTTT.

This clonotype occurred many times. This rearrangement joins TRBV4-1 to TRBJ1-1; TRBD1 aligns across 7 bases. Germline V gives CDR1 MGHRA, CDR2 YSYEKL. The CDR3 is made up of 13 amino acids. V shed 2 bases, J shed 5 bases, and the junction held 2 bases outside the gene matches. This CDR3 is CASSQFRGTEAFF. CDR3 DNA: TGCGCCAGCAGCCAATTCAGGGGGACTGAAGCTTTCTTT.

This clonotype came up many times. The chain links TRBV4-3 to TRBJ2-2, with a weak D call TRBD1 (5 bases). The CDR3 has 15 residues. Germline V gives CDR1 LGHNA, CDR2 YSLEER. V lost 0 bases to trimming and J lost 6 bases, with 11 bases between them. CDR3 residues: CASSQDLGAPGELFF. For the CDR3, the DNA is TGCGCCAGCAGCCAAGATCTAGGGGCCCCCGGGGAGCTGTTTTTT.

The rearrangement joins TRBV5-1 to TRBJ2-7, with 13 bases matching TRBD2. In germline, CDR1 is SGHRS, CDR2 YFSETQ. The junction had 7 bases not matched to a gene; V was cut back by 4 bases and J by 6 bases. This CDR3 has 15 amino acids. CDR3 DNA sequence: TGCGCCAGCAGCGGGGGACTAGCGGGGCTAGGCGAGCAGTACTTC. Encoded protein: CASSGGLAGLGEQYF.

This clonotype was recorded at least ten times. V and J are TRBV6-2 or TRBV6-3 and TRBJ1-2, with 7 nucleotides matching TRBD1. The CDR3 runs 14 residues. Trimming removed 6 bases from V and 4 bases from J; junction bases left unmatched: 8. Germline CDR1 MNHEY, CDR2 SVGEGT. The CDR3 nucleotides are TGTGCCAGCAGAACCCCAGGGGGTTTCTATGGCTACACCTTC. Amino acid sequence: CASRTPGGFYGYTF.

Turning to this clonotype: A much more abundant neighbour one base away suggests this may be a read error. This chain joins TRBV19 and TRBJ1-1, with D tentatively TRBD1 (5 bases). Germline assignment: CDR1 LNHDA and CDR2 SQIVND (reference sequence). The CDR3 is 16 residues long. This chain's CDR3 is CAGSIRQGGANTEAFF. DNA for the CDR3: TGTGCCGGTAGTATCAGGCAGGGAGGGGCGAACACTGAAGCTTTCTTT.

Regarding this clonotype: This may be a read error, as it is one base from a much larger clone. CDR3 region: CASTPRGQGDEKLFF. Written as DNA, the CDR3 is TGTGCCAGCACTCCACGAGGACAGGGTGATGAAAAACTGTTTTTT. The chain links TRBV7-9 to TRBJ1-4; 8 bases are shared with TRBD1. Germline V gene sequence: CDR1 SEHNR, CDR2 FQNEAQ (reference sequence). V was pared by 7 bases and J by 6 bases, with 10 bases of the junction left unmatched. The CDR3 consists of 15 residues.

This clonotype was detected ten times or more. The chain couples TRBV4-1 to TRBJ2-5; 8 nucleotides match TRBD2. V shed 4 bases and J 2 bases; nucleotides not matched to a gene: 6. Per the germline V gene, CDR1 is MGHRA and CDR2 is YSYEKL. This CDR3 is built from 15 residues. The CDR3 protein is CASSPGGGIQETQYF. The CDR3 DNA reads TGCGCCAGCAGCCCCGGGGGGGGGATTCAAGAGACCCAGTACTTC.

Regarding this clonotype: A much larger clone is a single base away; this may be a read error. The chain couples TRBV11-2 to TRBJ2-1; 9 bases agree with TRBD2. The V segment lost 5 bases and the J segment 10 bases; nucleotides outside the gene matches: 21. CDR3 length: 18 residues. Germline V gene lookup returns CDR1 SGHAT and CDR2 FQNNGV. The CDR3 DNA follows: TGTGCCAGCAGCCCTTCGCGTCGGCGGGAGGGACGATTCTACGAGCAGTTCTTC. Protein sequence: CASSPSRRREGRFYEQFF.

This clonotype was counted ten times or more. The chain recombines TRBV7-2 with TRBJ2-7, with a weak D call TRBD2 (6 bases). V lost 1 base to trimming and J lost 6 bases, with 16 bases between them. The germline V gene encodes CDR1 SGHTA and CDR2 FQGNSA. The CDR3 is 15 amino acids. The DNA for the CDR3 is TGTGCCAGCAGCTTAGATAAGGGAGGCTTGCGCGAGCAGTACTTC. Protein sequence: CASSLDKGGLREQYF.

This clonotype was recorded at least ten times. CDR3 bases: TGTGCCAGCAGTTACCGGTCGGGCGCGGGAGAAAACATTCAGTACTTC. As protein: CASSYRSGAGENIQYF. J is TRBJ2-4 and V is TRBV6-2 or TRBV6-3; 7 bases are a match to TRBD2. CDR1 and CDR2 from the germline V gene are MNHEY and SVGEGT. The CDR3 runs to 16 residues. With V trimmed by 2 bases and J by 5 bases, 9 bases remained unmatched.

This clonotype was seen at least ten times. This chain joins TRBV28 and TRBJ1-6; unclear D gene. CDR1 is MDHEN, CDR2 SYDVKM, per germline. This CDR3 contains 15 residues. Trimming cost V 2 bases and J 0 bases, with 5 bases left between them. CDR3: CASSLGLSYNSPLHF. The DNA of the CDR3 is TGTGCCAGCAGTTTAGGCCTCTCCTATAATTCACCCCTCCACTTT.